The entry that follows covers one T cell receptor beta chain sequence. The data stem from a study of Ad26.COV2.S vaccination and SARS-CoV-2 variants. Study-level background: COV1001, an Ad26.COV2.S trial, supplied this vaccine-arm donor. Each vaccinee took Ad26.COV2.S intramuscularly, once or twice 56 days apart.

CDR3 length: 13 amino acids. CDR1 is MNHNS and CDR2 is SASEGT in the germline V gene. Trimming removed 3 bases at V and 6 bases at J, with 11 bases between. Treatment specified: some 20 received Ad26.COV2.S at low or high dose, single or two shots; several received placebo; per-sample allocation not given. Sample collection was performed on day 63 after the first vaccine or placebo injection. Whoever gave the sample was an adult aged 18-55 years in Boston. Here immunoSEQ multiplex PCR was the method, and the copy in TCRdb shows in-frame clones only, minus some. The sample consists of about 390,000 clones, approximately 86% of them appearing once.

The receptor was isolated from a person between 18 and 65 years old who received the Ad26.COV2.S COVID-19 vaccine or a placebo. The chain recombines TRBV6-1 with TRBJ1-2; D is uncertain. The sequenced sample was peripheral blood, obtained in a trial of Ad26.COV2.S vaccine versus placebo. The CDR3 coding sequence is TGTGCCAGCAGTGACCCCGACATACATGGCTACACCTTC. The encoded protein is CASSDPDIHGYTF.